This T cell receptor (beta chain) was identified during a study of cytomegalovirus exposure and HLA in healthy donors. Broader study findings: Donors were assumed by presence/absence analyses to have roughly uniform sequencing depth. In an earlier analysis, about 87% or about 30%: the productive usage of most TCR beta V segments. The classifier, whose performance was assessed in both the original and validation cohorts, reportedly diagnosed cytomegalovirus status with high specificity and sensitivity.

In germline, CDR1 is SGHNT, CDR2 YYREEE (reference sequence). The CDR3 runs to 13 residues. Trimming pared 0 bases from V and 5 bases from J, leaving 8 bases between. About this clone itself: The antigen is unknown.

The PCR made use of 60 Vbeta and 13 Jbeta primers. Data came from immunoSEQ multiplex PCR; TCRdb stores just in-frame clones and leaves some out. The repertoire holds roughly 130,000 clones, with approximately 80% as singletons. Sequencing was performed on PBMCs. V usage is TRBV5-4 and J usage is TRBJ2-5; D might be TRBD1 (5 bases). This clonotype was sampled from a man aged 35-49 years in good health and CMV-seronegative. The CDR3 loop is CASSLDPGETQYF. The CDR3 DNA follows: TGTGCCAGCAGCTTGGACCCAGGGGAGACCCAGTACTTC.